This TCR beta chain was retrieved from a study of blood T cell repertoires in COVID-19. For the study at large: Samples representing acute and convalescent COVID-19 were sourced from the United States, Italy and Spain. PBMCs, B-cell-depleted T cells, or T cells provided the cDNA or gDNA that made up the material.

The CDR3 spans 12 residues. The V end lost 2 bases, the J end lost 7 bases, and 8 bases lay between the germline ends. Germline lookup yields CDR1 GTSNPN and CDR2 SVGIG (reference sequence). Original data processing: Reference gene primer amplification yielded estimated nucleated cell counts. Data came from immunoSEQ multiplex PCR; TCRdb stores just in-frame clones and leaves some out. V, J and clone size derive from that table, while D and trimming were established from the DNA sequence. The repertoire includes 45,000 to 65,000 clones, 65% to 85% of them detected once, and around 25% sits in the top ten.

The receptor's source is a human donor in a cohort sampled during active COVID-19. The chain uses TRBV30 and TRBJ2-2; no reliable D call. Sequencing input: peripheral blood. The chain's CDR3 is CAWSYSVGELFF. CDR3 bases: TGTGCCTGGAGTTACTCGGTCGGGGAGCTGTTTTTT.